This T cell receptor (beta chain) was captured in a study of CD8+CD57+ T cells in acquired aplastic anemia (dated by TCRdb to the late 2010s). Concerning the study at large: Extracted DNA from sorted CD4+ and CD8+ cells averaged approximately 3 ug, ranging from about 0.18 to 27.4 ug. CD8+CD57+ expansion was defined as frequency above the mean frequency observed in healthy subjects.

The patients picked for sequencing were ones in whom flow cytometry had shown an expansion of CD8+CD57+ cells. Every patient had severe acquired aplastic anemia, diagnosed using the International Study of Aplastic Anemia and Agranulocytosis and Camitta criteria. No therapy had been received by the patients at the time of blood sampling. The study deep-sequenced TCR repertoires of sorted CD4+ and CD8+ blood T cells from severe aplastic anemia patients and healthy subjects. Patients were enrolled under clinicaltrials.gov protocols 00001620, 01623167, 00001397, 00071045, 00081523 and 00961064 in the USA. Ficoll-Paque density gradient centrifugation was used to isolate peripheral blood mononuclear cells. Before DNA extraction, CD4+ and CD8+ T cells were sorted by FACS or by magnetic beads. Comment on this clonotype: Its antigen is not yet known. No base-level quality is on record; no much larger clone is a single base apart.

Results the study describes overall, beyond this receptor: CD8+ Simpson's diversity did not differ significantly between patients and healthy controls (P=0.060). Fewer than 35 CD8+ CDR3 sequences were found to be shared between patients and controls, but these sequences appeared to be highly expressed in patients and within the immunodominant clones of the patients.

From the cysteine up to the phenylalanine, the CDR3 has a length of 13 residues. This entry keeps only the CDR3 DNA: 39 bases, framed from base 1. V loses 4 bases of germline sequence and J loses 6 bases, and the interval between the two ends is 10 bases. The germline V gene (reference sequence) yields LNHDA for CDR1 and SQIVND for CDR2. Genomic DNA was used as template for profiling of TCR beta VDJ combinations and CDR3 sequences. An Illumina HiSeq 2000 was used for TCR repertoire sequencing. The original pipeline was this. Repertoires were assessed using TRBV/TRBJ rearrangement plots, CDR3 size and DJ length profiles, and Simpson's diversity index. Whichever DNA sequence was most abundant in the deep sequencing data was defined as the immunodominant clone. CDR3 amino acid sequences were checked for sharing between subjects and were compared against published repertoires and the VDJdb database. TCRdb's own reprocessing of the public reads used fastp at Q25 and MiXCR and kept productive beta chains. For every CDR3 protein sequence, its rows merge into one entry that carries the most common genes and DNA. These V and J calls rely on TCRdb rather than the paper's analysis. The sample profile shows 200,000 to 250,000 distinct CDR3 sequences; 65% of them were found once. Roughly 61% of the sample is taken by the ten largest.

The chain links TRBV19 with TRBJ1-5, with the D gene too uncertain to name. The sequence came from a human donor with aplastic anemia. Input material: sorted CD4+, CD8+, or CD8+CD57+ T cells (not recorded which) from PBMCs. The CDR3 is CASSSSVGQPQHF. The base sequence is TGTGCCAGTAGTAGCTCGGTGGGTCAGCCCCAGCATTTT.